The present entry profiles one TCR beta chain with its context. For repertoire sequencing, the TCR beta CDR3 regions were amplified from RNA transcripts. The workflow started with a first-round RT-PCR run with HTBI primers and then moved on to a second-round multiplex PCR. TCRdb used MiXCR to reprocess the multiplex PCR reads, holding one entry per CDR3 protein. The table includes around 670,000 distinct CDR3 sequences, roughly 40% detected once. The data belong to a study of Graves' ophthalmopathy and Graves' hyperthyroidism. CDR3 size: 13 residues. The germline V gene has CDR1 SEHNR and CDR2 FQNEAQ (reference sequence). Deletions cut 5 bases from V and 7 bases from J, with 15 bases between. For donors with ophthalmopathy, the disease showed moderate-to-severe activity, reached CAS ≥3 and NOSPECS ≥4, and had lasted under 3 months. As diagnostic evidence, clinical symptoms, serum thyroxine, TRAb, thyroid ultrasound and orbital computed tomography were relied upon.

Sequencing used peripheral blood. The chain has TRBV7-9 and TRBJ2-7; tentatively, D is TRBD1 (6 bases). The TCR originated in an adult man with Graves' ophthalmopathy. The CDR3 reads CASSARQVGEQYF. The CDR3 region has the DNA TGTGCCAGCAGCGCCCGACAGGTCGGGGAGCAGTACTTC.